Each of the 3 T cell receptor beta chains below was sequenced from the same sample in a study of read filtering for tumor transcriptome and immune sequencing. This library used roughly 370 ng RNA and molecular barcoded adaptors spanning alpha/delta and beta/gamma chains. TCRdb independently ran MiXCR on the reads; one entry per CDR3 protein. The sample yields approximately 25,000 distinct CDR3 sequences, over 13% seen once. Sequenced material: a population of CD138-negative cells sorted from bone marrow. The receptors come from a donor aged 40 or older with multiple myeloma.

This clonotype occurred many times. CDR3: CASSVTKGQVYEQYF. CDR3 coding DNA: TGTGCCAGCAGTGTGACTAAGGGACAGGTCTACGAGCAGTACTTC. This chain links TRBV27 with TRBJ2-7, with 8 bases lining up with TRBD1. Per the germline V gene, CDR1 is MNHEY and CDR2 is SMNVEV (reference sequence). With 5 bases clipped from V and 3 bases from J, the junction kept 9 bases outside the gene matches. The length of the CDR3 is 15 residues.

This clonotype appeared many times. The chain joins TRBV6-5 to TRBJ1-1, with TRBD1 as a possible D gene (5 bases). The CDR3 length is 15 residues. The germline V gene encodes CDR1 MNHEY and CDR2 SVGAGI. V lost 2 bases to trimming and J lost 6 bases, with 16 bases between them. CDR3 nucleotides: TGTGCCAGCAGTTACGGAGGGGCCCCCCGGGCTGAAGCTTTCTTT. This gives the protein CASSYGGAPRAEAFF.

This clonotype was seen more than once but under ten times. A much larger clone is a single base away; this may be a read error. This chain joins TRBV5-1 and TRBJ2-5, with 7 bases that match TRBD2. Germline lookup yields CDR1 SGHRS and CDR2 YFSETQ. This CDR3 region has 16 residues. Trimming removed 4 bases from V and 5 bases from J; junction bases left unmatched: 14. This CDR3 reads CASSAFGERGRETQYF. The CDR3 bases are TGCGCCAGCAGCGCCTTTGGTGAGCGGGGAAGGGAGACCCAGTACTTC.